Each of the 21 T cell receptor beta chains below was sequenced from the same sample in a study of cytomegalovirus exposure and HLA in healthy donors. Generated by immunoSEQ multiplex PCR, the TCRdb table keeps only in-frame clones and is missing some. This table holds over 85,000 clones, around nine tenths found once. The sample comprised PBMCs. The receptors were gathered from a woman aged 25-40 years in good health and CMV-seropositive.

V is TRBV13 and J is TRBJ2-1; tentatively, D is TRBD1 (6 bases). In germline, CDR1 is PRHDT, CDR2 FYEKMQ (reference sequence). This CDR3 is built from 13 residues. Trimming cost V 5 bases and J 6 bases, with 11 bases left between them. The CDR3 region has the DNA TGTGCCAGCAGCCCACAGGGTGTCAATGAGCAGTTCTTC. This codes for CASSPQGVNEQFF.

The chain uses TRBV4-1 and TRBJ2-5, with D possibly matching TRBD2 (7 bases). This CDR3 comprises 14 residues. Germline values: CDR1 MGHRA, CDR2 YSYEKL. V was clipped by 3 bases and J by 5 bases, with 13 bases between them. The CDR3 nucleotides read TGCGCCAGCAGCCAGCGGGGGCCGGTGGAGACCCAGTACTTC. Protein sequence: CASSQRGPVETQYF.

V usage is TRBV10-2 and J usage is TRBJ1-2; D perhaps matches TRBD1 (5 bases). This CDR3 is 12 amino acids long. Trimming took off 3 bases at V and 4 bases at J, with 6 bases between the two ends. The V gene's germline CDR1 is WSHSY and CDR2 SAAADI. The CDR3, as DNA: TGCGCCAGCAGTGAAACAGGCTATGGCTACACCTTC. Residues: CASSETGYGYTF.

The V call is TRBV27, the J call TRBJ1-5, with 12 bases matching TRBD1. Germline V gene sequence: CDR1 MNHEY, CDR2 SMNVEV (reference sequence). V gave up 6 bases and J gave up 6 bases; unmatched junction bases: 9. CDR3 length: 16 residues. The CDR3 DNA reads TGTGCCAGCAGCCCTCGGGGACAGGGGGCGGCTCAGCCCCAGCATTTT. It specifies CASSPRGQGAAQPQHF.

The chain uses TRBV19 and TRBJ2-1; tentatively, D is TRBD2 (5 bases). Germline V gene data show CDR1 as LNHDA and CDR2 as SQIVND (reference sequence). The CDR3 runs 12 residues. The V gene lost 8 bases and the J gene lost 6 bases, with 11 bases spanning the gap. Written as DNA, the CDR3 is TGTGCCAGTTCCCCTGGGAGCAATGAGCAGTTCTTC. Protein: CASSPGSNEQFF.

The chain employs TRBV6-5 and TRBJ2-1; 7 bases are a match to TRBD2. The CDR3 totals 15 residues. Germline trimming cut 6 bases from V and 0 bases from J; bases unmatched to any gene: 5. Germline loops: CDR1 MNHEY, CDR2 SVGAGI. In DNA, the CDR3 is TGTGCCAGCAGCCAGCGGGGTAGCTCCTACAATGAGCAGTTCTTC. Translation: CASSQRGSSYNEQFF.

The CDR3 DNA is TGCGCCAGCAGCTTGGTACCCCGTCGGGACAGTAACAATGAGCAGTTCTTC. Encoded protein: CASSLVPRRDSNNEQFF. The J gene is TRBJ2-1, the V gene TRBV5-1, with 7 bases that match TRBD1. V lost 0 bases, J lost 5 bases, and 11 bases stayed unmatched. The germline V gene has CDR1 SGHRS and CDR2 YFSETQ. CDR3 length equals 17 residues.

The chain employs TRBV7-2 and TRBJ2-7; the D is unclear. This CDR3 contains 13 residues. Germline V gives CDR1 SGHTA, CDR2 FQGNSA. V was cut by 1 base and J by 3 bases, with 7 bases left in between. This chain's CDR3 is CASSLGAGYEQYF. CDR3 DNA sequence: TGTGCCAGCAGCTTAGGGGCCGGCTACGAGCAGTACTTC.

The CDR3 here is CASSLGGGAYGYTF. The CDR3 nucleotides read TGTGCCAGCAGCTTAGGCGGGGGAGCCTATGGCTACACCTTC. The chain combines TRBV7-2 with TRBJ1-2, with a tentative D call TRBD1 (5 bases). The germline gives CDR1 SGHTA, CDR2 FQGNSA. Trimming left V 1 base short and J 4 bases short, with 10 bases between. The CDR3 has 14 amino acids.

This chain links TRBV5-8 with TRBJ2-7; no clear D. The CDR3 length is 17 residues. Germline values: CDR1 SGHTS, CDR2 YDEGEE. Trimming cost V 0 bases and J 3 bases, with 19 bases left between them. CDR3 loop: CASSLGTWALPHYEQYF. For the CDR3, the DNA is TGTGCCAGCAGCTTGGGTACTTGGGCCCTTCCTCACTACGAGCAGTACTTC.

This CDR3 reads CASIKIAGLDTGELFF. As DNA, the CDR3 is TGTGCCAGCATCAAAATAGCGGGATTAGACACCGGGGAGCTGTTTTTT. The V call is TRBV7-2, the J call TRBJ2-2; 8 positions match TRBD2. This CDR3 region has 16 residues. From germline, CDR1 is SGHTA and CDR2 FQGNSA. J was trimmed by 3 bases and V by 7 bases; bases with no gene match: 10.

The rearrangement links TRBV4-3 to TRBJ2-7, with TRBD1 matching over 8 bases. J gave up 4 bases and V 2 bases, and 13 bases lay outside the gene matches. This CDR3 region has 17 residues. From germline, CDR1 is LGHNA and CDR2 YSLEER. CDR3 sequence: CASSQRHGQGPIYEQYF. The CDR3 region has the DNA TGCGCCAGCAGCCAAAGACACGGACAGGGACCAATTTACGAGCAGTACTTC.

The rearrangement links TRBV27 to TRBJ2-1; D possibly corresponds to TRBD1 (6 bases). CDR3 size: 14 residues. Germline values: CDR1 MNHEY, CDR2 SMNVEV (reference sequence). V lost 2 bases, J lost 5 bases, and 10 bases lay in between. CDR3 protein: CASSLRDINNEQFF. CDR3 bases: TGTGCCAGCAGTTTACGGGACATCAACAATGAGCAGTTCTTC.

This sequence joins TRBV5-6 and TRBJ2-3, with a possible D match to TRBD1 (8 bases). This CDR3 contains 14 residues. Germline V gene data show CDR1 as SGHDT and CDR2 as YYEEEE. V lost 4 bases to trimming and J lost 4 bases, with 13 bases between them. The DNA of the CDR3 is TGTGCCAGCAGCAACAGGGGGGGGGCAGATACGCAGTATTTT. As protein: CASSNRGGADTQYF.

This chain joins TRBV4-3 and TRBJ2-3; possibly TRBD1 for D (5 bases). The CDR3 totals 14 residues. Between the trimmed V and J ends, which lost 0 bases and 2 bases, there was a span of 6 bases. Germline lookup yields CDR1 LGHNA and CDR2 YSLEER. The CDR3, as DNA: TGCGCCAGCAGCCAAGAGGGGCCCACAGATACGCAGTATTTT. Translation: CASSQEGPTDTQYF.

The gene calls are TRBV11-2 and TRBJ2-3, with 11 nucleotides matching TRBD1. The ends lost 2 bases at V and 6 bases at J; junction bases unmatched: 7. Germline CDR1 is SGHAT and CDR2 is FQNNGV. This CDR3 is built from 16 residues. The DNA of the CDR3 is TGTGCCAGCAGCTTAAACAGTGGACAGGGGGCGGATACGCAGTATTTT. Its protein product is CASSLNSGQGADTQYF.

The rearrangement links TRBV7-9 to TRBJ2-1; TRBD2 aligns across 15 bases. The ends lost 5 bases at V and 0 bases at J; junction bases unmatched: 8. The CDR3 totals 19 residues. Germline CDR1 and CDR2: SEHNR and FQNEAQ (reference sequence). This CDR3 reads CASSVTGTSGRFSYNEQFF. The CDR3 nucleotides read TGTGCCAGCAGCGTTACCGGGACTAGCGGGAGGTTCTCCTACAATGAGCAGTTCTTC.

DNA of the CDR3: TGTGCCAGCAGCGGCCTTTCCTCAGAGCGAAAACCGGCCAATGAGCAGTTCTTC. Its protein is CASSGLSSERKPANEQFF. This chain links TRBV4-2 with TRBJ2-1, with unresolved D. Trimming left V 5 bases short and J 6 bases short, with 26 bases between. Germline V lookup: CDR1 LGHNA, CDR2 YNFKEQ. CDR3 length: 18 amino acids.

The V call is TRBV4-3, the J call TRBJ2-3, with a weak D call TRBD1 (6 bases). Looked up from germline, CDR1 is LGHNA and CDR2 is YSLEER. The CDR3 has 15 residues. V was clipped by 2 bases and J by 1 base, with 10 bases between them. CDR3 DNA: TGCGCCAGCAGCCAACGGGGACATGGCACAGATACGCAGTATTTT. Encoded protein: CASSQRGHGTDTQYF.

The V and J genes are TRBV7-9 and TRBJ2-7, with D perhaps TRBD2 (5 bases). Trimming shortened V by 1 base and J by 3 bases, and 13 bases separated the two germline ends. CDR3 length equals 15 residues. Germline CDR1 SEHNR, CDR2 FQNEAQ (reference sequence). Written as DNA, the CDR3 is TGTGCCAGCAGCTTAGTGGGAAAGGAGGACTACGAGCAGTACTTC. Its protein product is CASSLVGKEDYEQYF. The complete variable domain, with remaining parts taken from reference TRBV7-9 and TRBJ2-7, reads DTGVSQNPRHKITKRGQNVTFRCDPISEHNRLYWYRQTLGQGPEFLTYFQNEAQLEKSRLLSDRFSAERPKGSFSTLEIQRTEQGDSAMYLCASSLVGKEDYEQYFGPGTRLTVT.

This clone was counted once. The chain uses TRBV11-2 and TRBJ2-4; D is unclear. CDR3 size: 13 residues. Trimming took off 3 bases at V and 1 base at J, with 4 bases between the two ends. Germline V CDR1 and CDR2: SGHAT, FQNNGV. Here the CDR3 reads CASSFGAKNIQYF. The CDR3 DNA reads as TGTGCCAGCAGCTTCGGGGCCAAAAACATTCAGTACTTC.